The rows below give T cell receptor beta chains drawn from one sample of a study of blood T cell repertoires in COVID-19. Here immunoSEQ multiplex PCR was the method, and the copy in TCRdb shows in-frame clones only, minus some. The sample records approximately 76,000 clones, around 90% being singletons. The sequencing input was peripheral blood. The receptors stem from a young man with acute or convalescent COVID-19. The CDR3 runs from the conserved cysteine through the conserved F or W. Each record gives: J gene, clone size, D gene, V gene, CDR3 DNA, CDR3 protein. The D gene is left open where the match is weak. The size field is filled for only some rows; it gives once, few, many or a size class.

j_call: TRBJ1-2; clone_size: NA; d_call: TRBD1; v_call: TRBV10-3; cdr3_nt: TGTGCCACCCAGACAGGGGCTCGGTATGGCTACACCTTC; cdr3_aa: CATQTGARYGYTF
j_call: TRBJ2-4; clone_size: NA; d_call: TRBD1; v_call: TRBV6-5; cdr3_nt: TGTGCCAGCAGAACGGGACAGTATGACATTCAGTACTTC; cdr3_aa: CASRTGQYDIQYF
j_call: TRBJ1-2; clone_size: NA; d_call: TRBD1; v_call: TRBV7-2; cdr3_nt: TGTGCCAGCACCCCGGTACAGGGGGACGGCTACACCTTC; cdr3_aa: CASTPVQGDGYTF
j_call: TRBJ2-5; clone_size: NA; d_call: NA; v_call: TRBV9; cdr3_nt: TGTGCCAGCAGCGTAGATAGACAAGAGACCCAGTACTTC; cdr3_aa: CASSVDRQETQYF
j_call: TRBJ2-5; clone_size: NA; d_call: NA; v_call: TRBV24-1; cdr3_nt: TGTGCCACCAGTGGGGGCCATGGGACCCAGTACTTC; cdr3_aa: CATSGGHGTQYF
j_call: TRBJ2-1; clone_size: few; d_call: TRBD2; v_call: TRBV27; cdr3_nt: TGTGCCAGCGTAGCGGGAGAATTTTCTTACAATGAGCAGTTCTTC; cdr3_aa: CASVAGEFSYNEQFF
j_call: TRBJ2-5; clone_size: NA; d_call: TRBD2; v_call: TRBV4-3; cdr3_nt: TGCGCCAGCAGCCTACGACTAGCGGGAGAGGAAGAGACCCAGTACTTC; cdr3_aa: CASSLRLAGEEETQYF
j_call: TRBJ1-5; clone_size: few; d_call: TRBD1; v_call: TRBV2; cdr3_nt: TGTGCCAGCTCGCCCGGGACAGGGCGGGTTATGAATCAGCCCCAGCATTTT; cdr3_aa: CASSPGTGRVMNQPQHF
j_call: TRBJ1-2; clone_size: NA; d_call: NA; v_call: TRBV27; cdr3_nt: TGTGCCAGCAGCCTTTTCGGGGGTGCCTATGGCTACACCTTC; cdr3_aa: CASSLFGGAYGYTF
j_call: TRBJ2-4; clone_size: NA; d_call: NA; v_call: TRBV5-1; cdr3_nt: TGCGCCAGCAGCTTGTTGTTCGGGAGTGAAAACATTCAGTACTTC; cdr3_aa: CASSLLFGSENIQYF
j_call: TRBJ1-6; clone_size: once; d_call: NA; v_call: TRBV21-1; cdr3_nt: TGTGCCAAGGACAGGGTGTCCTATAATTCACCCCTCCACTTT; cdr3_aa: CAKDRVSYNSPLHF
j_call: TRBJ2-5; clone_size: NA; d_call: TRBD2; v_call: TRBV19; cdr3_nt: TGTGCCAGTAGTATAGTACTAGCGGGAGGGCCGTCGGAGACCCAGTACTTC; cdr3_aa: CASSIVLAGGPSETQYF
j_call: TRBJ1-3; clone_size: once; d_call: NA; v_call: TRBV30; cdr3_nt: TGTGCCTGGAGTGTAGGGGTTTCTGGAAACACCATATATTTT; cdr3_aa: CAWSVGVSGNTIYF
j_call: TRBJ2-2; clone_size: NA; d_call: TRBD2; v_call: TRBV5-6; cdr3_nt: TGTGCCAGCAGCCTAGCGGAATCAGGGGAGCTGTTTTTT; cdr3_aa: CASSLAESGELFF
j_call: TRBJ1-4; clone_size: few; d_call: TRBD1; v_call: TRBV15; cdr3_nt: TGTGCCACCAGCAAGGCAGGGGGGAATGAAAAACTGTTTTTT; cdr3_aa: CATSKAGGNEKLFF